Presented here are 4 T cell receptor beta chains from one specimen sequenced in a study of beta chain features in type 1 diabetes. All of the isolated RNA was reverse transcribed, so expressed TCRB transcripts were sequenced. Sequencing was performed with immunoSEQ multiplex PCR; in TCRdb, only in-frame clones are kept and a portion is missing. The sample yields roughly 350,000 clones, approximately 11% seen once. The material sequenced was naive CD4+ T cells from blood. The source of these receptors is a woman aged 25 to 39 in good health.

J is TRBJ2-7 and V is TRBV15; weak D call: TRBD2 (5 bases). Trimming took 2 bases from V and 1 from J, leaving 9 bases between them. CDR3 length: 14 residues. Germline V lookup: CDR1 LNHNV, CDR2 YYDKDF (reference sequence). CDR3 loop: CATSRLAGSYEQYF. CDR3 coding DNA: TGTGCCACCAGCAGACTAGCCGGGTCCTACGAGCAGTACTTC.

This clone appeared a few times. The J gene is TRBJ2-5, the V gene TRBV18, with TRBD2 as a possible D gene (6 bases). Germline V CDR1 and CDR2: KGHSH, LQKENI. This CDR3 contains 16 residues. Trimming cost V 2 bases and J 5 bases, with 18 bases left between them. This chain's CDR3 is CASSPSDPGVGETQYF. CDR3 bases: TGTGCCAGCTCACCAAGCGACCCGGGAGTTGGTGAGACCCAGTACTTC.

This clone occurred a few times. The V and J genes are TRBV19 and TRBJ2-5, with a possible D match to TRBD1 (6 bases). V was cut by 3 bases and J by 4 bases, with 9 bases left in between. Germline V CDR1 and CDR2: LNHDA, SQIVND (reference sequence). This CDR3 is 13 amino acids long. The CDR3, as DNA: TGTGCCAGTAGTATCAACAGGGTAGAGACCCAGTACTTC. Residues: CASSINRVETQYF.

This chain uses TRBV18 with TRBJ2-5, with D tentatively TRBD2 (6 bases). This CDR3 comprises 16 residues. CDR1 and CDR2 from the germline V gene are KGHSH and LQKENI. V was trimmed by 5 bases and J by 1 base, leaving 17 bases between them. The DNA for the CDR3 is TGTGCCAGCTCATCCCTCGCCGGGACTCTCCAAGAGACCCAGTACTTC. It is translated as CASSSLAGTLQETQYF.